This T cell receptor beta chain was sequenced in a study of T cells in severe cutaneous drug reactions. The donors had carbamazepine-induced Stevens-Johnson syndrome or toxic epidermal necrolysis. CDR3 length: 18 residues. The germline CDR1 and CDR2 sequences are PRHDT and FYEKMQ (reference sequence). Libraries were made by iRepertoire multiplex PCR with TCR subtype-specific primers for bulk and single-cell sequencing. After re-calling the multiplex PCR reads, TCRdb lists one entry per CDR3 protein, DNA absent. The table lists under 3,000 distinct CDR3 sequences. The receptor's source is a human donor with toxic epidermal necrolysis, a severe cutaneous drug reaction. The specimen sequenced was cells from a skin blister. The chain combines TRBV13 with TRBJ1-6; TCRdb indicates TRBD1, and absent DNA this call remains unverified. The CDR3 loop is CASSQTLDSPFLNSPLHF.